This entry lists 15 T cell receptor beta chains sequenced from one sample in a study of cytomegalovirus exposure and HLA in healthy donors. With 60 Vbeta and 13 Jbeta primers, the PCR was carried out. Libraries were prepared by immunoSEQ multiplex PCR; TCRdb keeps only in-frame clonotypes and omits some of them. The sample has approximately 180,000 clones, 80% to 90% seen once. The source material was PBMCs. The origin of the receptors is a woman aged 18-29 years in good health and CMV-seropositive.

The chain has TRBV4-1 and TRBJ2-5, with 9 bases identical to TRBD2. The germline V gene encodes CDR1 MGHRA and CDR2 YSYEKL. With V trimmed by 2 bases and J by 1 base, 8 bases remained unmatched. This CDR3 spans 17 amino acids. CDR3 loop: CASSQHHSGSIQETQYF. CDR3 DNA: TGCGCCAGCAGCCAACACCATAGCGGGAGCATCCAAGAGACCCAGTACTTC.

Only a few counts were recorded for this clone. CDR3 coding DNA: TGTGCCAGCAGTGAAGGGGGTGGGGCTGGCTACACCTTC. Translating gives CASSEGGGAGYTF. The chain is built from TRBV6-5 and TRBJ1-2, with D perhaps matching TRBD1 (6 bases). CDR1 MNHEY and CDR2 SVGAGI come from the germline V gene. Trimming removed 5 bases at V and 7 bases at J, with 14 bases between. This CDR3 has 13 amino acids.

CDR3 nucleotides: TGTGCCAGCTCACCAACGAGCGGAGACGGTGGCTACACCTTC. Protein sequence: CASSPTSGDGGYTF. The chain couples TRBV18 to TRBJ1-2; no definite D call. V lost 2 bases and J 7 bases, leaving 14 bases between the germline ends. The germline CDR1 and CDR2 sequences are KGHSH and LQKENI. CDR3 size: 14 residues.

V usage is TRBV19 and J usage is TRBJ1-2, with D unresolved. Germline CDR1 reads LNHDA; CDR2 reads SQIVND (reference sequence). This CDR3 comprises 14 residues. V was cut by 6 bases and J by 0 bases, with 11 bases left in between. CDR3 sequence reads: CASRTREANYGYTF. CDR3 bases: TGTGCCAGTAGGACGAGGGAGGCTAACTATGGCTACACCTTC.

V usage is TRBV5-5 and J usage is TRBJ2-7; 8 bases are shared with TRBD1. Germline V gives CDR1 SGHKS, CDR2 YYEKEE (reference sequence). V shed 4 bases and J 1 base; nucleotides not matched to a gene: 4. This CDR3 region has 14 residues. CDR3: CASSQDRGSYEQYF. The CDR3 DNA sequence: TGTGCCAGCAGCCAAGACAGGGGATCCTACGAGCAGTACTTC.

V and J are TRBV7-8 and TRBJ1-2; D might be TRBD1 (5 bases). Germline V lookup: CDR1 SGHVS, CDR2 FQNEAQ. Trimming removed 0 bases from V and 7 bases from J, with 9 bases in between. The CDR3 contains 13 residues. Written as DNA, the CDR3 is TGTGCCAGCAGCTTAGCCAGGGAGGGTGGCTACACCTTC. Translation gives CASSLAREGGYTF.

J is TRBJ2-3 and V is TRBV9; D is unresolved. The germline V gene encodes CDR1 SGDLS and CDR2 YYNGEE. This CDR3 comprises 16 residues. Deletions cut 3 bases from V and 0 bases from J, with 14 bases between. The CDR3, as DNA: TGTGCCAGCAGCGACCCTAGACGAATAAGCACAGATACGCAGTATTTT. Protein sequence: CASSDPRRISTDTQYF.

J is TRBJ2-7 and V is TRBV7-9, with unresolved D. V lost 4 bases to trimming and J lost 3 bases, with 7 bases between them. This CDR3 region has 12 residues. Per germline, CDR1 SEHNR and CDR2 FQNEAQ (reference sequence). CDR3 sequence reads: CASSYSYYEQYF. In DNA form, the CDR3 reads TGTGCCAGCAGCTACTCATACTACGAGCAGTACTTC.

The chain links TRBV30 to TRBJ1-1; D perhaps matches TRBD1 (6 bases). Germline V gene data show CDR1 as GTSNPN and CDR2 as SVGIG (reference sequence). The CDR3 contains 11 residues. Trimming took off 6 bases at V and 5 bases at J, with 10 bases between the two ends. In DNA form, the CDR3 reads TGTGCCTGCAGGGGCTGGACTGAAGCTTTCTTT. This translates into CACRGWTEAFF.

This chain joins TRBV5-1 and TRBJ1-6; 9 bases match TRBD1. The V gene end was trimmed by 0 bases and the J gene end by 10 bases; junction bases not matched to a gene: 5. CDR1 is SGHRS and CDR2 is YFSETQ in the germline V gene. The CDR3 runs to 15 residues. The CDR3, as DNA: TGCGCCAGCAGCTTGGCGGGACAGGGTAGGTCACCCCTCCACTTT. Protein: CASSLAGQGRSPLHF.

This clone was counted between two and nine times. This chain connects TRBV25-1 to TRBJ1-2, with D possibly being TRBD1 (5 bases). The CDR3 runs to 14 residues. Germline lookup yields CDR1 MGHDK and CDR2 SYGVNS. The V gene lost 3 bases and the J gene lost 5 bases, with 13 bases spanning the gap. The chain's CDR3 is CASSELGGFYGYTF. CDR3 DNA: TGTGCCAGCAGTGAGTTGGGGGGTTTTTATGGCTACACCTTC.

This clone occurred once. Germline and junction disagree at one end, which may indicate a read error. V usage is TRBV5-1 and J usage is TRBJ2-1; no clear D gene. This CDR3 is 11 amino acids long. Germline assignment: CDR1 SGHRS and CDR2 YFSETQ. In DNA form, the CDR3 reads TGCGTCAGCAGCAGTGTAGCTGAGCAGTTCTTC. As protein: CVSSSVAEQFF.

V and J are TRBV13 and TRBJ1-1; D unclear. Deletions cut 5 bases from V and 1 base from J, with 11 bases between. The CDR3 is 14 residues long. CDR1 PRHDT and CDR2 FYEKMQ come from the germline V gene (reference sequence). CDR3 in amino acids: CASSPDAWNTEAFF. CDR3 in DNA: TGTGCCAGCAGCCCAGATGCATGGAACACTGAAGCTTTCTTT.

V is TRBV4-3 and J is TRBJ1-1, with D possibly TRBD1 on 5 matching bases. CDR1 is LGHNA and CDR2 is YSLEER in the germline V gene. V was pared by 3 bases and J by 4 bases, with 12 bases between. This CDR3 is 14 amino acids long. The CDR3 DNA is TGCGCCAGCAGCCAGATGGGAGGGGTCACTGAAGCTTTCTTT. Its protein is CASSQMGGVTEAFF.

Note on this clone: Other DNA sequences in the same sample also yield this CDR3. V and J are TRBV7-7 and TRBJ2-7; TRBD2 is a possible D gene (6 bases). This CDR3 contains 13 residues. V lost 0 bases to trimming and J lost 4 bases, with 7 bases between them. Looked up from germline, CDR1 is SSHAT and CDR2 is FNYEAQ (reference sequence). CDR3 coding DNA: TGTGCCAGCAGCTTAGCGGCGGGGTACGAGCAGTACTTC. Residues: CASSLAAGYEQYF.